This T cell receptor (beta chain) was captured by sequencing in a study of post-analysis software for immune sequencing data. V shed 0 bases and J shed 0 bases, with 8 bases lying between them. The CDR3 has 15 amino acids. General study results and limits: Controls significantly exceeded multiple sclerosis patients in normalized Chao1 diversity. Compared with controls, patients had more of about 5 TRBV segments, including TRBV5-6, TRBV5-1 and TRBV20-1.

Libraries were made from TCR beta cDNA, and they carried unique molecular identifiers. Once about 0.85 to 10 million T cells were used, roughly 0.5 million cDNA molecules resulted. TCRdb reprocessed the PCR reads with MiXCR, giving one entry per CDR3 protein. The table has some 690,000 distinct CDR3 sequences, about 32% seen once. With regard to this clonotype: What it binds is unknown. A much larger clone differs from this one at a single base, so this may be a read error.

The V gene is TRBV12-3 or TRBV12-4, the J gene TRBJ1-1; D is ambiguous. The sample was blood. The clonotype comes from a girl aged 5 to 17 with multiple sclerosis. The CDR3 region is CASSLAGGMNTEAFF. The CDR3 nucleotides are TGTGCCAGCAGTTTAGCCGGAGGGATGAACACTGAAGCTTTCTTT.